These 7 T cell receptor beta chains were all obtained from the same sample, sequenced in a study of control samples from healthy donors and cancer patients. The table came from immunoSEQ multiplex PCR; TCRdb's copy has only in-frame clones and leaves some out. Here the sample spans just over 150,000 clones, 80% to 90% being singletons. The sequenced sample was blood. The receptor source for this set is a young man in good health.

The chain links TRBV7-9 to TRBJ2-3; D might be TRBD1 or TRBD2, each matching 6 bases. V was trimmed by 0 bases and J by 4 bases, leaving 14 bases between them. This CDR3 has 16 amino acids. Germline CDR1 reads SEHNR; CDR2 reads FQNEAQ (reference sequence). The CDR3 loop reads CASSLAMVEGADTQYF. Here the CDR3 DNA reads TGTGCCAGCAGCTTAGCGATGGTGGAGGGGGCAGATACGCAGTATTTT.

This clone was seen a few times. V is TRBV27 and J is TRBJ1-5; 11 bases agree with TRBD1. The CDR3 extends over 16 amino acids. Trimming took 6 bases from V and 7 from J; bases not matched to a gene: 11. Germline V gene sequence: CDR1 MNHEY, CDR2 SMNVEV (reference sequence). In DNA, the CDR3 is TGTGCCAGCAGCCTGGGGACAGGGGGTTCAGGACAGCCCCAGCATTTT. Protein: CASSLGTGGSGQPQHF.

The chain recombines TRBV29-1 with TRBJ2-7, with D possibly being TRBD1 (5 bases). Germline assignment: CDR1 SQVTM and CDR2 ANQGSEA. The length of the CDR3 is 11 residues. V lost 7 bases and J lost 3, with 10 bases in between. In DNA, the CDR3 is TGCAGCGCGACAGAGAACTACGAGCAGTACTTC. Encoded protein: CSATENYEQYF.

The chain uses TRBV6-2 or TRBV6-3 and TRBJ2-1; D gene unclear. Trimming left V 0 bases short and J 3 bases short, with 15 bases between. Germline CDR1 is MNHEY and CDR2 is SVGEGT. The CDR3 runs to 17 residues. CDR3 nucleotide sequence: TGTGCCAGCAGTTACTCGACCGGCGGTACAGACTACAATGAGCAGTTCTTC. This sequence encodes CASSYSTGGTDYNEQFF.

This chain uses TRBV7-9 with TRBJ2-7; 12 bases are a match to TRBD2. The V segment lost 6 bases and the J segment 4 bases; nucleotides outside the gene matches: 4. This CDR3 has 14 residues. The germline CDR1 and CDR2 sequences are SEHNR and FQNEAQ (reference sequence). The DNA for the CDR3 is TGTGCCAGCAGTCCTCTAGCGGGGGGGTACGAGCAGTACTTC. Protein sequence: CASSPLAGGYEQYF.

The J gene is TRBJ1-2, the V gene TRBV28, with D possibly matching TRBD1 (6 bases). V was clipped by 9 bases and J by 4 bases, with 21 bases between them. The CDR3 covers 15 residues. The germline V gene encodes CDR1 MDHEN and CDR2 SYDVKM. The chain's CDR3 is CASKISGAESYGYTF. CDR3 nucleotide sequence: TGTGCCAGTAAAATCTCAGGGGCGGAAAGCTATGGCTACACCTTC.

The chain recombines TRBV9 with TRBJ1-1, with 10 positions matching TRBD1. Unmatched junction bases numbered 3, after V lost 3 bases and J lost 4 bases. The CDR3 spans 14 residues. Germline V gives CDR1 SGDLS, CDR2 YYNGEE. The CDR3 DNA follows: TGTGCCAGCAGCGCGACAGGGGGCGTCACTGAAGCTTTCTTT. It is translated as CASSATGGVTEAFF. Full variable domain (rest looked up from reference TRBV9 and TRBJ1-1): DSGVTQTPKHLITATGQRVTLRCSPRSGDLSVYWYQQSLDQGLQFLIQYYNGEERAKGNILERFSAQQFPDLHSELNLSSLELGDSALYFCASSATGGVTEAFFGQGTRLTVV.